This entry lists 22 T cell receptor beta chains sequenced from one sample in a study of blood T cell repertoires in COVID-19. The data were produced by immunoSEQ multiplex PCR, yet TCRdb's version contains in-frame clones alone and is incomplete. The sample holds tens of thousands of clones; just over 85% are singletons and the top ten take approximately 5%. What was sequenced was peripheral blood. The origin of the receptors is a woman of 80 years or more with acute or convalescent COVID-19.

CDR3 in amino acids: CASSEDRESNQPQHF. The CDR3, as DNA: TGTGCCAGCAGCGAGGACAGGGAGAGCAATCAGCCCCAGCATTTT. The rearrangement joins TRBV9 to TRBJ1-5, with 8 bases fitting TRBD1. Germline V lookup: CDR1 SGDLS, CDR2 YYNGEE. The CDR3 length is 15 residues. The junction had 3 bases not matched to a gene; V was cut back by 3 bases and J by 1 base.

This clone has just one count. The V and J genes are TRBV6-2 or TRBV6-3 and TRBJ2-3; D is perhaps TRBD2 (5 bases). There are 11 residues in the CDR3. V was shortened by 5 bases and J by 5 bases, with 5 bases between the two germline ends. Per germline, CDR1 MNHEY and CDR2 SVGEGT. In DNA, the CDR3 is TGTGCCAGCAGTGGACTAGATACGCAGTATTTT. Its protein is CASSGLDTQYF.

The chain recombines TRBV19 with TRBJ2-7, with D possibly being TRBD1 (6 bases). The CDR3 consists of 14 residues. Trimming pared 0 bases from V and 2 bases from J, leaving 8 bases between. CDR1 and CDR2 (germline): LNHDA, SQIVND (reference sequence). The CDR3 nucleotides read TGTGCCAGTAGTATAGACAGGGGAGCCTACGAGCAGTACTTC. Amino acid sequence: CASSIDRGAYEQYF.

J is TRBJ2-1 and V is TRBV7-3, with 14 bases lining up with TRBD2. J gave up 6 bases and V 4 bases, and 11 bases lay outside the gene matches. The CDR3 length is 18 residues. Germline V gene sequence: CDR1 SGHTA, CDR2 FQGTGA. The CDR3 is CASSSTSGGASPSNEQFF. The CDR3 DNA sequence: TGTGCCAGCAGCTCGACTAGCGGGGGGGCATCCCCCTCCAATGAGCAGTTCTTC.

The J gene is TRBJ2-1, the V gene TRBV11-3, with D tentatively TRBD1 (6 bases). CDR1 is SGHNT, CDR2 YENEEA, per germline. The V gene lost 3 bases and the J gene lost 10 bases, with 19 bases spanning the gap. The CDR3 is 15 amino acids. DNA of the CDR3: TGTGCCAGCAGCTTGAGCGGACAGATCAATCGGGAGCAGTTCTTC. Its protein product is CASSLSGQINREQFF.

V usage is TRBV27 and J usage is TRBJ1-6, with D unclear. V shed 6 bases and J shed 9 bases, with 15 bases lying between them. Germline CDR1 reads MNHEY; CDR2 reads SMNVEV (reference sequence). This CDR3 is built from 14 residues. The CDR3 region has the DNA TGTGCCAGCAGGCGACACGTCAACGGTTCACCCCTCCACTTT. Residues: CASRRHVNGSPLHF.

In its sample, this clone ranks as medium-sized. The chain is built from TRBV10-3 and TRBJ2-3; 8 bases align to TRBD1. The V gene end was trimmed by 10 bases and the J gene end by 2 bases; junction bases not matched to a gene: 8. The CDR3 totals 14 residues. CDR1 is ENHRY and CDR2 is SYGVKD in the germline V gene. The CDR3 nucleotides read TGTGCCACAGAGACAGGGGAAGACACAGATACGCAGTATTTT. It encodes CATETGEDTDTQYF.

The chain has TRBV9 and TRBJ2-1; a weak D match, TRBD2 (6 bases). CDR3 size: 15 residues. Germline loops: CDR1 SGDLS, CDR2 YYNGEE. The V end lost 2 bases, the J end lost 2 bases, and 11 bases lay between the germline ends. In DNA, the CDR3 is TGTGCCAGCAGCGTGCGGGACTCTCCCTACAATGAGCAGTTCTTC. Translating it yields CASSVRDSPYNEQFF.

The chain carries TRBV5-4 and TRBJ1-1; TRBD1 matches 9 bases. The CDR3 loop spans 13 amino acids. Trimming cost V 0 bases and J 7 bases; bases outside gene matches: 1. The V gene's germline CDR1 is SGHNT and CDR2 YYREEE (reference sequence). The CDR3 DNA sequence: TGTGCCAGCAGCTTGGTGGGACAGGGTGAAGCTTTCTTT. Its protein product is CASSLVGQGEAFF.

For this clone: Other DNA sequences within the sample encode an identical CDR3. CDR3 region: CASSYSGGLYEQYF. CDR3 in DNA: TGTGCCAGCAGTTACTCCGGGGGGCTGTACGAGCAGTACTTC. The chain joins TRBV6-2 or TRBV6-3 to TRBJ2-7; D is possibly TRBD2 (7 bases). The CDR3 covers 14 residues. V lost 0 bases and J 4 bases, leaving 10 bases between the germline ends. CDR1 is MNHEY and CDR2 is SVGEGT in the germline V gene.

The chain joins TRBV19 to TRBJ1-4; D ambiguous. This CDR3 contains 12 residues. V was cut by 5 bases and J by 10 bases, with 11 bases left in between. The germline gives CDR1 LNHDA, CDR2 SQIVND (reference sequence). CDR3 sequence: CASSLSEGKLFF. In DNA form, the CDR3 reads TGTGCCAGTAGTCTTTCCGAGGGAAAACTGTTTTTT.

V and J are TRBV7-2 and TRBJ2-1, with D uncertain. This CDR3 has 12 amino acids. From germline, CDR1 is SGHTA and CDR2 FQGNSA. The V end was cut by 0 bases, the J end by 10 bases, with 7 bases between. CDR3 sequence reads: CASSLAPREQFF. The CDR3 region has the DNA TGTGCCAGCAGCTTAGCCCCCAGAGAGCAGTTCTTC.

The V call is TRBV30, the J call TRBJ1-2; D is ambiguous. Germline V gene sequence: CDR1 GTSNPN, CDR2 SVGIG (reference sequence). V lost 3 bases and J lost 6, with 14 bases in between. This CDR3 has 13 residues. CDR3: CAWRQFVGNGYTF. The CDR3 DNA is TGTGCCTGGAGACAGTTCGTGGGCAATGGCTACACCTTC.

The V and J genes are TRBV3-1 (or the pseudogene TRBV3-2) and TRBJ1-1; D unclear. The CDR3 has 12 residues. Looked up from germline, CDR1 is LGHDT and CDR2 is YNNKEL (reference sequence). Trimming pared 1 base from V and 4 bases from J, leaving 4 bases between. In nucleotides, the CDR3 is TGTGCCAGCAGCCAAGTCGGCACTGAAGCTTTCTTT. Its protein product is CASSQVGTEAFF.

V usage is TRBV7-2 and J usage is TRBJ1-5; 7 nucleotides agree with TRBD1. The germline CDR1 and CDR2 sequences are SGHTA and FQGNSA. This CDR3 has 16 amino acids. V was pared by 5 bases and J by 1 base, with 8 bases of the junction left unmatched. CDR3 sequence: CASSPGQVMSNQPQHF. The CDR3 region has the DNA TGTGCCAGCAGCCCTGGACAGGTAATGAGCAATCAGCCCCAGCATTTT. The variable domain in full, with the rest retrieved from reference TRBV7-2 and TRBJ1-5, is GAGVSQSPSNKVTEKGKDVELRCDPISGHTALYWYRQSLGQGLEFLIYFQGNSAPDKSGLPSDRFSAERTGGSVSTLTIQRTQQEDSAVYLCASSPGQVMSNQPQHFGDGTRLSIL.

This clone came up once. The V gene is TRBV15, the J gene TRBJ1-2; a possible D gene is TRBD1 (5 bases). The germline gives CDR1 LNHNV, CDR2 YYDKDF (reference sequence). This CDR3 region has 13 residues. The V gene lost 1 base and the J gene lost 12 bases, with 15 bases spanning the gap. The CDR3 region has the DNA TGTGCCACCAGCAGAGGCCAGGGCGTCGGAAACACCTTC. Translating gives CATSRGQGVGNTF.

The rearrangement uses TRBV4-2 and TRBJ2-7; D is uncertain. The germline V and J ends were trimmed by 0 bases and 3 bases, with 12 bases remaining between them. CDR1 and CDR2 (germline): LGHNA, YNFKEQ. The length of the CDR3 is 15 residues. This CDR3 is CASSQEGTDYYEQYF. DNA of the CDR3: TGTGCCAGCAGCCAAGAAGGTACAGATTACTACGAGCAGTACTTC.

The chain has TRBV6-2 or TRBV6-3 and TRBJ2-7; TRBD2 is a possible D gene (6 bases). This CDR3 has 15 residues. Trimming removed 5 bases from V and 6 bases from J, with 20 bases in between. The germline gives CDR1 MNHEY, CDR2 SVGEGT. This CDR3 is CASSPLGLAGREQYF. The CDR3 nucleotides are TGTGCCAGCAGTCCCCTGGGACTGGCTGGACGCGAGCAGTACTTC.

CDR3 sequence: CASSYSGQGEGTQYF. CDR3 bases: TGTGCCAGCAGTTACTCGGGACAGGGGGAAGGGACCCAGTACTTC. The rearrangement uses TRBV6-6 and TRBJ2-5; TRBD1 agrees at 11 bases. Germline V gene lookup returns CDR1 MNHNY and CDR2 SVGAGI (reference sequence). V lost 0 bases to trimming and J lost 7 bases; unmatched junction nucleotides: 4. The CDR3 is 15 amino acids.

The chain links TRBV27 to TRBJ2-7, with TRBD2 as a possible D gene (5 bases). This CDR3 region has 15 residues. Germline CDR1 and CDR2: MNHEY and SMNVEV (reference sequence). Trimming took off 6 bases at V and 3 bases at J, with 18 bases between the two ends. CDR3 amino acids: CASSPKSGKFYEQYF. The CDR3 nucleotides read TGTGCCAGCAGCCCCAAATCGGGAAAGTTCTACGAGCAGTACTTC.

This chain links TRBV7-6 with TRBJ2-2; 7 positions match TRBD1. The CDR3 is made up of 16 amino acids. The J segment lost 5 bases and the V segment lost 1 base, leaving 7 bases of the junction unmatched. Per the germline V gene, CDR1 is SGHVS and CDR2 is FNYEAQ. CDR3 sequence reads: CASSLGGTVLTGELFF. The CDR3 DNA reads TGTGCCAGCAGCTTAGGTGGGACAGTTTTAACCGGGGAGCTGTTTTTT. The full variable domain, its missing parts supplied by reference TRBV7-6 and TRBJ2-2, is GAGVSQSPRYKVTKRGQDVALRCDPISGHVSLYWYRQALGQGPEFLTYFNYEAQQDKSGLPNDRFSAERPEGSISTLTIQRTEQRDSAMYRCASSLGGTVLTGELFFGEGSRLTVL.

CDR3 protein: CASKQGPNTGELFF. CDR3 sequence (DNA): TGTGCCAGCAAACAGGGGCCCAACACCGGGGAGCTGTTTTTT. The chain has TRBV6-5 and TRBJ2-2, with 7 bases that match TRBD1. V dropped 7 bases and J dropped 2; count of bases not matched to a gene: 4. This CDR3 spans 14 amino acids. Germline V gene data show CDR1 as MNHEY and CDR2 as SVGAGI.